This T cell receptor beta chain was captured in a study of human T cells and chemical hapten exposure. Study as a whole: Weekly diphenylcyclopropenone doses were given to patients' scalps across the roughly 25-week study. The study traced per-sample TCR yield variation mainly to small differences in pooled library volumes. Study-level points and caveats: The number of TCRs over 1 in 1000 frequency stayed unchanged after DPC. As the donors had alopecia, their immune response may differ from healthy people's.

TCRdb re-called the RACE reads through MiXCR, storing one row per CDR3 protein. The sample has about 350,000 distinct CDR3 sequences, approximately 5% seen once. Time point noted: pre-sensitization, week 0. This sample's treatment: therapeutic diphenylcyclopropenone sensitization with weekly scalp DPC. In the case of this clonotype: Its specificity is not known.

V lost 6 bases to trimming and J lost 6 bases, with 8 bases between them. CDR1 MNHEY and CDR2 SMNVEV come from the germline V gene (reference sequence). The CDR3 is 12 residues long. The TCR comes from a woman between 18 and 30 years old with alopecia areata. Some clones in this sample may be carry-over from other donors' samples. The gene calls are TRBV27 and TRBJ2-2, with D tentatively TRBD1 (5 bases). Specimen: whole blood, collected in connection with sensitization to the hapten diphenylcyclopropenone (DPC). CDR3 loop: CASRTTAGELFF. CDR3 coding DNA: TGTGCCAGCAGGACGACAGCCGGGGAGCTGTTTTTT.